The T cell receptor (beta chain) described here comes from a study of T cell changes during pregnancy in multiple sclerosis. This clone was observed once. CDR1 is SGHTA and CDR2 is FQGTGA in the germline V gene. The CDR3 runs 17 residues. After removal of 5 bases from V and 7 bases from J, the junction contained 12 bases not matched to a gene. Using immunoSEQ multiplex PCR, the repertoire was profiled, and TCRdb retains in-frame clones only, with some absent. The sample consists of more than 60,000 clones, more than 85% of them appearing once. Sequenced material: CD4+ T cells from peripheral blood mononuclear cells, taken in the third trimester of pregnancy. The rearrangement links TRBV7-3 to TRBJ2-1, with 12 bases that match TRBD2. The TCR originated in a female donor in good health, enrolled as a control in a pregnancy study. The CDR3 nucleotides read TGTGCCAGCAGCCAATCTAGTGTAACTAGCGGGGGGAATGAGCAGTTCTTC. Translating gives CASSQSSVTSGGNEQFF.